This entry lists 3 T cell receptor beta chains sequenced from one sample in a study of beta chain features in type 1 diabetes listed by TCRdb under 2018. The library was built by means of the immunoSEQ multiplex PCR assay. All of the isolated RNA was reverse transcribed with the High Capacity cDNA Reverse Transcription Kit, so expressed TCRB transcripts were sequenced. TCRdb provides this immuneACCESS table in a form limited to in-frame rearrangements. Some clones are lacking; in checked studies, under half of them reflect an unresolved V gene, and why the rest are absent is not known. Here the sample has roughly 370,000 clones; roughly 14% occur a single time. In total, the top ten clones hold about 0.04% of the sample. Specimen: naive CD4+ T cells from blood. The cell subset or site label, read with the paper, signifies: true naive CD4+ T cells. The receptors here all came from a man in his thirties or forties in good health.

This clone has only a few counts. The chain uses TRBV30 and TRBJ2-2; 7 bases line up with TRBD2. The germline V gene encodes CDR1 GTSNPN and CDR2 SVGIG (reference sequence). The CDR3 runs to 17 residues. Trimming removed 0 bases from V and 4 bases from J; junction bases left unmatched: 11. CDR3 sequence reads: CAWSVLYSLAVTGELFF. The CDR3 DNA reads TGTGCCTGGAGTGTACTTTATAGCCTAGCGGTCACCGGGGAGCTGTTTTTT.

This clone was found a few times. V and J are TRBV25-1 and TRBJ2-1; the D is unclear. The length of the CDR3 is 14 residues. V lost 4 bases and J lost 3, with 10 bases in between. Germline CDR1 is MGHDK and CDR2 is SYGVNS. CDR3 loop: CASSAAGHYNEQFF. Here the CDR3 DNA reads TGTGCCAGCAGTGCGGCCGGCCACTACAATGAGCAGTTCTTC.

CDR3 nucleotide sequence: TGTGCCAGCAGCTCCCTCCCCCCTCGACTAGCGGGAGGCTACAATGAGCAGTTCTTC. Translated, it gives CASSSLPPRLAGGYNEQFF. V is TRBV7-3 and J is TRBJ2-1; 13 positions agree with TRBD2. There are 19 residues in the CDR3. V shed 4 bases, J shed 3 bases, and the junction held 12 bases outside the gene matches. Germline V gives CDR1 SGHTA, CDR2 FQGTGA.